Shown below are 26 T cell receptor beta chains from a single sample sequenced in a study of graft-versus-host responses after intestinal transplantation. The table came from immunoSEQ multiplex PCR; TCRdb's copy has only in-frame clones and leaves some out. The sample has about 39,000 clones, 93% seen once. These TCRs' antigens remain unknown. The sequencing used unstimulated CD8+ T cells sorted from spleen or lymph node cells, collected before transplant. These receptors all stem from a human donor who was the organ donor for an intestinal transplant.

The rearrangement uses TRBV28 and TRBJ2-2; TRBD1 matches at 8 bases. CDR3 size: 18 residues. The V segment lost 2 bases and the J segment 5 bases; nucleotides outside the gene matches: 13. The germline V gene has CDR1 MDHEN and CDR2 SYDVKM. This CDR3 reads CASSLEGWAGGSTGELFF. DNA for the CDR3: TGTGCCAGCAGTTTAGAGGGGTGGGCAGGGGGCAGTACCGGGGAGCTGTTTTTT.

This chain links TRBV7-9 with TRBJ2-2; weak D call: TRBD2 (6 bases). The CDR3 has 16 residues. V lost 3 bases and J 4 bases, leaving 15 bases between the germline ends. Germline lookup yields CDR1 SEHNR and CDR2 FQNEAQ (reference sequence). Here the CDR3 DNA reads TGTGCCAGCAGCTTGGGAGGCAGGGCGAGCACCGGGGAGCTGTTTTTT. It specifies CASSLGGRASTGELFF.

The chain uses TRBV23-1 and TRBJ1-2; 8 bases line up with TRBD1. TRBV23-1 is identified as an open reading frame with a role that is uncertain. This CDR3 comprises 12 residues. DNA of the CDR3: TGCGGCCGCGAACAGGGGGTCGCGGGCTACACCTTC. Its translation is CGREQGVAGYTF.

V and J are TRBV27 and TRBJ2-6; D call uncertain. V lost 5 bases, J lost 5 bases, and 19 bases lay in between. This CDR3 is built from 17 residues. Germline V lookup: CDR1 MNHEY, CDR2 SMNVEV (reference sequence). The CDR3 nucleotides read TGTGCCAGCAGTAGAATTTGGCTACAAAGTCGGGCCAACGTCCTGACTTTC. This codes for CASSRIWLQSRANVLTF.

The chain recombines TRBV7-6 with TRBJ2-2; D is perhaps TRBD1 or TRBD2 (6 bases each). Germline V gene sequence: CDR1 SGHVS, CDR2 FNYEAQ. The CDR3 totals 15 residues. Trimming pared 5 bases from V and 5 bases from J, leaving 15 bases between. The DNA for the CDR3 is TGTGCCAGCAGCCACAGGGAGGAGGATACCGGGGAGCTGTTTTTT. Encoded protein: CASSHREEDTGELFF. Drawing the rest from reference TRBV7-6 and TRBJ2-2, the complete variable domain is GAGVSQSPRYKVTKRGQDVALRCDPISGHVSLYWYRQALGQGPEFLTYFNYEAQQDKSGLPNDRFSAERPEGSISTLTIQRTEQRDSAMYRCASSHREEDTGELFFGEGSRLTVL.

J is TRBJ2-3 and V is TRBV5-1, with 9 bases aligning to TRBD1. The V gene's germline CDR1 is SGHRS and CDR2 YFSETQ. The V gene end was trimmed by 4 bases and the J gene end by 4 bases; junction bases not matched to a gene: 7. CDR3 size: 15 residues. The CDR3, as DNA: TGCGCCAGCAGCCACAAGGACAGGGGCGCAGATACGCAGTATTTT. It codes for CASSHKDRGADTQYF.

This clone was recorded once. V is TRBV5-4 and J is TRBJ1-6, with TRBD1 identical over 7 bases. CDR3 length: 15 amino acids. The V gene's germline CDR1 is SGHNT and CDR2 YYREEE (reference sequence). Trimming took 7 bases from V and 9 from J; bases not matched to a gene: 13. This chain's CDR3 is CASRPLPGQSSPLHF. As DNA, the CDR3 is TGTGCCAGCCGCCCTCTTCCGGGACAGTCTTCACCCCTCCACTTT.

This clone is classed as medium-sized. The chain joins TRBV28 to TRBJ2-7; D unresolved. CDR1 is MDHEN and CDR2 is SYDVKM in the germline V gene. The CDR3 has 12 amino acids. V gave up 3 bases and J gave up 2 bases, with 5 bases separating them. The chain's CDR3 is CASSFTAYEQYF. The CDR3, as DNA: TGTGCCAGCAGTTTTACAGCCTACGAGCAGTACTTC.

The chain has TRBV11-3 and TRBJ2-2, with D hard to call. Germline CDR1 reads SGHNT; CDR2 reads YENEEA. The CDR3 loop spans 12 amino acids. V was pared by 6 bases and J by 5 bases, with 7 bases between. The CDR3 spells CASSTWTGELFF. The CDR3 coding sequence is TGTGCCAGCAGTACGTGGACCGGGGAGCTGTTTTTT.

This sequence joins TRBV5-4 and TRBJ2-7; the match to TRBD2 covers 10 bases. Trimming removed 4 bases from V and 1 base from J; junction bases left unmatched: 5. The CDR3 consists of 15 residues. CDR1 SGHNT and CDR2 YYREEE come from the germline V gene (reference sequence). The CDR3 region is CASSTIAGGSYEQYF. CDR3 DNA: TGTGCCAGCAGCACAATAGCGGGAGGATCCTACGAGCAGTACTTC.

CDR3 in DNA: TGTGCCAGTAGTATCTTGTCCACCGGGGAGCTGTTTTTT. It codes for CASSILSTGELFF. The chain joins TRBV19 to TRBJ2-2, with unresolved D. Germline V lookup: CDR1 LNHDA, CDR2 SQIVND (reference sequence). The CDR3 covers 13 residues. V lost 3 bases to trimming and J lost 4 bases, with 6 bases between them.

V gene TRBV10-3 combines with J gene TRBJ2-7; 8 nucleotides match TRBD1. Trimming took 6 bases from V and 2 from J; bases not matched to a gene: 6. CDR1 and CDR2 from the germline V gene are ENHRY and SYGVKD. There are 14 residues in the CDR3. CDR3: CAIRLTGATYEQYF. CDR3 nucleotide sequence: TGTGCCATCAGACTGACAGGGGCTACCTACGAGCAGTACTTC.

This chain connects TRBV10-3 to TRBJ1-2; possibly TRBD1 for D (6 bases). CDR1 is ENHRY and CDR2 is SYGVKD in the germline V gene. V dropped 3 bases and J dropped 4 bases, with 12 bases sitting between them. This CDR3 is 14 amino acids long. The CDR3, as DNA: TGTGCCATCAGTGACAACAGGGACTTCTATGGCTACACCTTC. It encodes CAISDNRDFYGYTF.

CDR3 DNA: TGTGCCAGCAAACAGTTATCCGAAGCTTTCTTT. Translated: CASKQLSEAFF. The genes are TRBV6-5 and TRBJ1-1; D unclear. Per the germline V gene, CDR1 is MNHEY and CDR2 is SVGAGI. This CDR3 comprises 11 residues. Trimming removed 7 bases from V and 8 bases from J, with 11 bases in between.

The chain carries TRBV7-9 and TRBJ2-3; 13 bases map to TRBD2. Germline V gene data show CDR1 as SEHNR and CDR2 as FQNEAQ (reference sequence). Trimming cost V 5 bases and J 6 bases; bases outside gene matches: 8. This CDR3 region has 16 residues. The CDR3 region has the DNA TGTGCCAGCAGCCTCCCACTAGCGGGAGGGCCTGATACGCAGTATTTT. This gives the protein CASSLPLAGGPDTQYF.

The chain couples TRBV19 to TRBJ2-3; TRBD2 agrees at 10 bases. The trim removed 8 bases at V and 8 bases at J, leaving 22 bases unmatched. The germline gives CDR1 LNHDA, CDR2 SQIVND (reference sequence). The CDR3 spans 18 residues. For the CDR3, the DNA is TGTGCCAGTTGTAGGCTAGCGGGAGCGGTCCGGAAACTGGGTACGCAGTATTTT. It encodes CASCRLAGAVRKLGTQYF.

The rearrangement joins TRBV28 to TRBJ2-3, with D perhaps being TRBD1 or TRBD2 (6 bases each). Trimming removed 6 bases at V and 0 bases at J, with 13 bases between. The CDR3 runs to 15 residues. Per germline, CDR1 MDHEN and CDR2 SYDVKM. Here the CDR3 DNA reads TGTGCCAGCAGGACGGGGGCAACTAGCACAGATACGCAGTATTTT. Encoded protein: CASRTGATSTDTQYF.

The CDR3 protein is CASSQVGTASYNEQFF. The CDR3 DNA is TGCGCCAGCAGCCAAGTTGGGACAGCATCCTACAATGAGCAGTTCTTC. The rearrangement joins TRBV4-1 to TRBJ2-1; 7 bases agree with TRBD1. This CDR3 contains 16 residues. With V trimmed by 1 base and J by 1 base, 4 bases remained unmatched. Germline CDR1 and CDR2: MGHRA and YSYEKL.

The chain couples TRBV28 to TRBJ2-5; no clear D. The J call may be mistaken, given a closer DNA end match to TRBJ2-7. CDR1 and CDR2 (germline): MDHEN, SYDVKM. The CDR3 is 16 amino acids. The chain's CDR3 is CASSSALVLSYYEQYF. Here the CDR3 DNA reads TGTGCCAGCAGCTCGGCTTTGGTGCTCTCCTACTACGAGCAGTACTTC.

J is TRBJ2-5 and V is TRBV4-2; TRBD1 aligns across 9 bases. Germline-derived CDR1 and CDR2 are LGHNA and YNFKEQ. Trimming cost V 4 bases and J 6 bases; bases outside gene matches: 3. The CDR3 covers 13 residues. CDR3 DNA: TGTGCCAGCAGCCCGGACAGGGGAAAGACCCAGTACTTC. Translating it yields CASSPDRGKTQYF.

This chain's CDR3 is CASSVGANTEAFF. In DNA form, the CDR3 reads TGTGCCAGCAGTGTTGGGGCGAACACTGAAGCTTTCTTT. The V and J genes are TRBV6-1 and TRBJ1-1; weak D call: TRBD1 (5 bases). Looked up from germline, CDR1 is MNHNS and CDR2 is SASEGT. The CDR3 has 13 amino acids. Trimming shortened V by 4 bases and J by 1 base, and 7 bases separated the two germline ends.

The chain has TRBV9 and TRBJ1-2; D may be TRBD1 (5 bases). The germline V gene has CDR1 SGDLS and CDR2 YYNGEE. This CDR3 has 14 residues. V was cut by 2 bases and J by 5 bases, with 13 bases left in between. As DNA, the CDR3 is TGTGCCAGCAGCGTCGGAGACAGCACTTATGGCTACACCTTC. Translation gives CASSVGDSTYGYTF.

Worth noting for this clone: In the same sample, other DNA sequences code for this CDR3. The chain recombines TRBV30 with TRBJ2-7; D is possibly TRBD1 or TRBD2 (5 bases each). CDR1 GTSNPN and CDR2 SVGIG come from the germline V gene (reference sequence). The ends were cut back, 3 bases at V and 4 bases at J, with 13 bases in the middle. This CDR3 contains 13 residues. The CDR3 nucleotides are TGTGCCTGGAGGTGGGGACGATGGTACGAGCAGTACTTC. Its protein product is CAWRWGRWYEQYF.

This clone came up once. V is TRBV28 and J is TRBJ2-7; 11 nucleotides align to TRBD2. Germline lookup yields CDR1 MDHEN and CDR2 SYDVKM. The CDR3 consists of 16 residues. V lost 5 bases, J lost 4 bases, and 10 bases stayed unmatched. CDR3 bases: TGTGCCAGCAGTCCCTTAGCGGGAGGGGAGGGTTACGAGCAGTACTTC. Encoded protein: CASSPLAGGEGYEQYF.

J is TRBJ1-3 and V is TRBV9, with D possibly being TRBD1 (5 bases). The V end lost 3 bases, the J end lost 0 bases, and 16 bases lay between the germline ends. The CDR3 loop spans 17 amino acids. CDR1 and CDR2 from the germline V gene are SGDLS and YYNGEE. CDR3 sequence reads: CASSATGTVSSGNTIYF. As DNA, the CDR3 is TGTGCCAGCAGCGCAACCGGGACGGTGAGCTCTGGAAACACCATATATTTT.

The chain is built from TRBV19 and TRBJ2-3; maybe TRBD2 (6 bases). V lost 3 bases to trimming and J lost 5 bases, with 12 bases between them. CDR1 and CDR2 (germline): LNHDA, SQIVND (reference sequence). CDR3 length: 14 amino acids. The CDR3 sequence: CASSMDRELDTQYF. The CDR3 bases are TGTGCCAGTAGTATGGACCGGGAGTTAGATACGCAGTATTTT.